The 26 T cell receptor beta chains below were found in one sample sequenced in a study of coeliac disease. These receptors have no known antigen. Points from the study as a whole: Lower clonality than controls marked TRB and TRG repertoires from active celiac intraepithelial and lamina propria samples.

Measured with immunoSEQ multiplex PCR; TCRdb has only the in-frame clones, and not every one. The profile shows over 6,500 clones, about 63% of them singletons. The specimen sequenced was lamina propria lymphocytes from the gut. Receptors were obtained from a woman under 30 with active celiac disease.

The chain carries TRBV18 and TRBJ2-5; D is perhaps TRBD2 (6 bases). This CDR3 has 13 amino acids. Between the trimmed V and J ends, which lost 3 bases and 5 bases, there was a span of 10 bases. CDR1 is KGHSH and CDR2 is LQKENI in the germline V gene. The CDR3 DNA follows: TGTGCCAGCTCACCGTCGGGGAGGGAGACCCAGTACTTC. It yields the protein CASSPSGRETQYF.

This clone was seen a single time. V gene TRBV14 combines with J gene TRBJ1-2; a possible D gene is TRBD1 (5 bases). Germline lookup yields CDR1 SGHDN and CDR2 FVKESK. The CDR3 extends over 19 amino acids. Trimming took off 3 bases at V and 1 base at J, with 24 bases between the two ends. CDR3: CASSHPGRGTEKGNYGYTF. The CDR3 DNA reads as TGTGCCAGCAGCCACCCCGGGAGGGGAACCGAAAAAGGTAACTATGGCTACACCTTC.

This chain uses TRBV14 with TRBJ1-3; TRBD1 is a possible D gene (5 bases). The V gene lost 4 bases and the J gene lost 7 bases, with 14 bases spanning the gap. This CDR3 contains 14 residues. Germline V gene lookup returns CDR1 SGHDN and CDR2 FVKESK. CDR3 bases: TGTGCCAGCAGCCGCTACGGTGGGGCTAACACCATATATTTT. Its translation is CASSRYGGANTIYF.

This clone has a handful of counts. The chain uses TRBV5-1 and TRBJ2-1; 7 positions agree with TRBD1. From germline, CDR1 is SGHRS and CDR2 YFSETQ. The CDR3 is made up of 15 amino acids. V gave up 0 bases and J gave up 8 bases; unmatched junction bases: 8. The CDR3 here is CASSLEGRGLDEQFF. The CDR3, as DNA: TGCGCCAGCAGCTTGGAGGGCAGGGGGTTGGATGAGCAGTTCTTC.

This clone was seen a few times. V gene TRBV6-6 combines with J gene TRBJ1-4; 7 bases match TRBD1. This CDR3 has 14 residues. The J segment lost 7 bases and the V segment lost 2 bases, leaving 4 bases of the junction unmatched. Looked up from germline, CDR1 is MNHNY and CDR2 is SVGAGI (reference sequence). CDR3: CASSYGRGVEKLFF. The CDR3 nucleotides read TGTGCCAGCAGTTACGGCAGGGGGGTTGAAAAACTGTTTTTT.

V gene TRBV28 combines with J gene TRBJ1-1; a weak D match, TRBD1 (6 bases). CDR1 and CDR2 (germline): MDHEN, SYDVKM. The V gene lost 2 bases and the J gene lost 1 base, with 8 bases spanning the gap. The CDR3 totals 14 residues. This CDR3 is CASSLGGGNTEAFF. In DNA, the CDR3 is TGTGCCAGCAGTTTAGGGGGCGGGAACACTGAAGCTTTCTTT.

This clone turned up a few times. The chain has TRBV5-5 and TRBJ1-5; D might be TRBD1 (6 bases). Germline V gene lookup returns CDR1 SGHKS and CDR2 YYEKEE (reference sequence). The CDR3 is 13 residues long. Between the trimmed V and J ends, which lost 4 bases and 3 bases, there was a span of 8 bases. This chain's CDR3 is CASSRDNNQPQHF. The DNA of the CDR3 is TGTGCCAGCAGCCGGGACAACAATCAGCCCCAGCATTTT.

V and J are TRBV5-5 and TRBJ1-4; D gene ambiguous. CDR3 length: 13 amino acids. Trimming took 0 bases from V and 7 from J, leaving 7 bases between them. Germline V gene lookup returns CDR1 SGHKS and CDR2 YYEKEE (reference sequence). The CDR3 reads CASSLGNSEKLFF. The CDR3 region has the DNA TGTGCCAGCAGCTTGGGGAACAGTGAAAAACTGTTTTTT.

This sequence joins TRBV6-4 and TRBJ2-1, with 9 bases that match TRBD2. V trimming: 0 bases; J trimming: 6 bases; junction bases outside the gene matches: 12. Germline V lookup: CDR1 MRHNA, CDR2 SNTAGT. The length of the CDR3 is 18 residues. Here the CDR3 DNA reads TGTGCCAGCAGTGACTCGAACCGGGTTGCGGGGGGGCGCAATGAGCAGTTCTTC. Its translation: CASSDSNRVAGGRNEQFF.

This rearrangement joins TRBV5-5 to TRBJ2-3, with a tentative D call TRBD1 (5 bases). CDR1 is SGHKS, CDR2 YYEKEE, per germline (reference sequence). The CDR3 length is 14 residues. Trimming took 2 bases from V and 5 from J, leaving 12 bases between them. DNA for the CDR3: TGTGCCAGCAGCTTAGCACAGGTGGGAGATACGCAGTATTTT. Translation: CASSLAQVGDTQYF.

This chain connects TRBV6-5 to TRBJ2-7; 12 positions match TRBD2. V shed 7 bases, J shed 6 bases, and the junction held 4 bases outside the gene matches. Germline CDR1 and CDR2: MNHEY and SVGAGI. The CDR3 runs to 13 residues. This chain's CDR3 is CASMTSGRPEQYF. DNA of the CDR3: TGTGCCAGCATGACTAGCGGGAGACCCGAGCAGTACTTC.

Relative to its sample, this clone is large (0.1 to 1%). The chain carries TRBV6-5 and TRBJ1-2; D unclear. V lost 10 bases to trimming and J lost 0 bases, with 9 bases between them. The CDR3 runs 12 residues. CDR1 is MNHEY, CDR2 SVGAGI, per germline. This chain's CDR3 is CATAGTNYGYTF. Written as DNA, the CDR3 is TGTGCCACCGCCGGGACTAACTATGGCTACACCTTC.

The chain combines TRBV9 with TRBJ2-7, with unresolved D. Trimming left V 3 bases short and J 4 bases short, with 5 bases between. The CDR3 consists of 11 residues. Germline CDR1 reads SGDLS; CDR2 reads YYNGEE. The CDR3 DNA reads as TGTGCCAGCAGCGCCGGGTACGAGCAGTACTTC. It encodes CASSAGYEQYF.

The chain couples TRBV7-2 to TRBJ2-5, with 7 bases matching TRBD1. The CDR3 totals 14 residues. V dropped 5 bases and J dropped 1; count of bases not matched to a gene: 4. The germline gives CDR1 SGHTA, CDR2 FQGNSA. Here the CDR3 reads CASSPDRSQETQYF. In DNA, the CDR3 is TGTGCCAGCAGCCCGGACAGGTCCCAAGAGACCCAGTACTTC.

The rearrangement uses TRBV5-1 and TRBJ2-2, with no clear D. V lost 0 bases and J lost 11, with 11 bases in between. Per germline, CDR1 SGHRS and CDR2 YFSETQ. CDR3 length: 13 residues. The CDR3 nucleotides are TGCGCCAGCAGCTTGGCCGAGTCCCGCGAGCTGTTTTTT. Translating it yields CASSLAESRELFF.

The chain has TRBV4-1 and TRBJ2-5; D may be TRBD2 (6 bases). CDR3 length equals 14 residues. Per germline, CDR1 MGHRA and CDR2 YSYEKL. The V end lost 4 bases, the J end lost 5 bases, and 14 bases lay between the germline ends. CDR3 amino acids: CASSLGWGEETQYF. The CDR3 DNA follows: TGCGCCAGCAGCCTGGGGTGGGGGGAGGAGACCCAGTACTTC.

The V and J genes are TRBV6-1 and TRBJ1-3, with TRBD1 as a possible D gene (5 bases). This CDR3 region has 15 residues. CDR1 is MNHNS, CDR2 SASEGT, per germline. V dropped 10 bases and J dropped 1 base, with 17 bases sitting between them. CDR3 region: CATKEQASSGNTIYF. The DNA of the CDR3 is TGTGCCACCAAAGAACAGGCTTCTTCTGGAAACACCATATATTTT.

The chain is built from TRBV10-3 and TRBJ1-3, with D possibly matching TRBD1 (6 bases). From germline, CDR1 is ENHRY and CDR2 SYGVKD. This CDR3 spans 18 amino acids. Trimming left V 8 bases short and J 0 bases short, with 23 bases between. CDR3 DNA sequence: TGTGCCATCCTTGGTGATGGTGCGACAGGCCCCTCTGGAAACACCATATATTTT. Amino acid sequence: CAILGDGATGPSGNTIYF.

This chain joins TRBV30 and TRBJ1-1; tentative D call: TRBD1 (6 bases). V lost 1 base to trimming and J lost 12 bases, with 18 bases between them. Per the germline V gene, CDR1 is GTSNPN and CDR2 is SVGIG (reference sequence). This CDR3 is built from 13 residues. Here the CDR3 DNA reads TGTGCCTGGAGTGGGGGATCGGACAGTCCAACTTTCTTT. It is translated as CAWSGGSDSPTFF. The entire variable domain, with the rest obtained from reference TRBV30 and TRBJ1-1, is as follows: SQTIHQWPATLVQPVGSPLSLECTVEGTSNPNLYWYRQAAGRGLQLLFYSVGIGQISSEVPQNLSASRPQDRQFILSSKKLLLSDSGFYLCAWSGGSDSPTFFGQGTRLTVV.

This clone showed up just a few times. CDR3 in amino acids: CASGGGTETQYF. In DNA form, the CDR3 reads TGTGCCAGTGGAGGGGGCACCGAGACCCAGTACTTC. The chain joins TRBV6-1 to TRBJ2-5; a possible D gene is TRBD1 (7 bases). Germline V CDR1 and CDR2: MNHNS, SASEGT. The CDR3 length is 12 residues. Trimming cost V 9 bases and J 5 bases, with 13 bases left between them.

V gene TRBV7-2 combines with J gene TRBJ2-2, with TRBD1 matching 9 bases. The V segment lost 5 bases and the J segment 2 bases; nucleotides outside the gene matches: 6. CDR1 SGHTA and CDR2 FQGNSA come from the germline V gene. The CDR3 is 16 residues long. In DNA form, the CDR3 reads TGTGCCAGCAGCCGCATGACAGGGGGTAACACCGGGGAGCTGTTTTTT. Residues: CASSRMTGGNTGELFF.

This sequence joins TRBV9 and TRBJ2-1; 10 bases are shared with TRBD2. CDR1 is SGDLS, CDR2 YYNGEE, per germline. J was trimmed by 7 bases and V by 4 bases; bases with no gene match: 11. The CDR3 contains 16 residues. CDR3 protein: CASSLLGSGRRNEQFF. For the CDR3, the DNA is TGTGCCAGCAGCCTCCTGGGTAGCGGGAGGCGGAATGAGCAGTTCTTC.

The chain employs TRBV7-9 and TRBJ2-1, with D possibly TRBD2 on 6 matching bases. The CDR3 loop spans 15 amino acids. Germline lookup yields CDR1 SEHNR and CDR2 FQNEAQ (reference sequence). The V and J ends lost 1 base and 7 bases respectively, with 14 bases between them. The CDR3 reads CASSLGTILRNEQFF. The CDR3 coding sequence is TGTGCCAGCAGCTTAGGGACTATACTTAGAAATGAGCAGTTCTTC.

The CDR3: CASRVCGHGYTF. CDR3 coding DNA: TGTGCCAGCAGAGTATGTGGGCATGGCTACACCTTC. The rearrangement joins TRBV6-8 to TRBJ1-2; D unclear. The V and J ends lost 6 bases and 6 bases respectively, with 11 bases between them. Per the germline V gene, CDR1 is MNHGY and CDR2 is SAAAGT. The length of the CDR3 is 12 residues.

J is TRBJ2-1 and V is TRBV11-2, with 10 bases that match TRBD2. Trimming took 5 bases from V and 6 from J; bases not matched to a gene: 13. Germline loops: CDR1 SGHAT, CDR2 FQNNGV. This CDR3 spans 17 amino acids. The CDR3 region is CASSPNLAGGGTNEQFF. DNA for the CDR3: TGTGCCAGCAGCCCCAATTTAGCGGGAGGTGGGACCAATGAGCAGTTCTTC.

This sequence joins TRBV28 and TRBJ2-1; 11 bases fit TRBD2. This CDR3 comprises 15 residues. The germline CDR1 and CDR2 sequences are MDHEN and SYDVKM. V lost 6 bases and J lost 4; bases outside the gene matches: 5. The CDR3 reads CASSRTSGSYNEQFF. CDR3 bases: TGTGCCAGCAGCCGCACTAGCGGGAGTTACAATGAGCAGTTCTTC.